The next 21 T cell receptor beta chains were all read from a single sample in a study of T cells in Graves' hyperthyroidism and ophthalmopathy. What was amplified from RNA transcripts were TCR beta CDR3 regions. An initial round of RT-PCR targeting the TCR CDR3 relied on the HTBI primer set. TCRdb called the multiplex PCR reads again in MiXCR, with one record for every CDR3 protein. This table has approximately 630,000 distinct CDR3 sequences, roughly 15% appearing once. Material: blood. The receptors come from a woman aged 30 to 39 with Graves' hyperthyroidism.

This clonotype was observed many times. The chain joins TRBV27 to TRBJ2-1, with TRBD2 matching 11 bases. This CDR3 region has 19 residues. Germline values: CDR1 MNHEY, CDR2 SMNVEV (reference sequence). J lost 4 bases, V lost 4 bases, and 15 bases had no gene match. The DNA of the CDR3 is TGTGCCAGCAGTTCCGGGGCACTCCTGACTAGCGGGAAGTACAATGAGCAGTTCTTC. Protein: CASSSGALLTSGKYNEQFF.

V is TRBV3-1 and J is TRBJ2-2; perhaps TRBD1 as D (6 bases). V lost 5 bases and J lost 9, with 13 bases in between. CDR3 length equals 13 residues. Germline V gives CDR1 LGHDT, CDR2 YNNKEL (reference sequence). The CDR3, as DNA: TGTGCCAGCAGCTTACAGGGTAGGAGGGAGCTGTTTTTT. Amino acid sequence: CASSLQGRRELFF.

This clonotype has a count of ten or more. The V and J genes are TRBV2 and TRBJ2-5; D remains ambiguous. V dropped 2 bases and J dropped 5 bases, with 15 bases sitting between them. The germline gives CDR1 SNHLY, CDR2 FYNNEI. The CDR3 has 15 amino acids. CDR3 in DNA: TGTGCCAGCAGTGAATCACCTAGACCGTATGAGACCCAGTACTTC. Residues: CASSESPRPYETQYF.

This clonotype was seen at least ten times. The chain links TRBV7-2 to TRBJ1-3; D unclear. This CDR3 comprises 16 residues. V shed 1 base and J shed 0 bases, with 10 bases lying between them. Germline lookup yields CDR1 SGHTA and CDR2 FQGNSA. The CDR3 DNA reads as TGTGCCAGCAGCTTAGTAGTCGCTACCTCTGGAAACACCATATATTTT. Protein: CASSLVVATSGNTIYF.

This clonotype was seen ten or more times. J is TRBJ2-3 and V is TRBV20-1; TRBD2 matches at 11 bases. The J segment lost 2 bases and the V segment lost 3 bases, leaving 7 bases of the junction unmatched. Germline V gives CDR1 DFQATT, CDR2 SNEGSKA (reference sequence). This CDR3 comprises 16 residues. This chain's CDR3 is CSASRGTSGYTDTQYF. As DNA, the CDR3 is TGCAGTGCTAGTCGAGGGACTAGCGGCTACACAGATACGCAGTATTTT.

The table lists this clonotype with many counts. The chain joins TRBV12-3 or TRBV12-4 to TRBJ1-2, with D unresolved. Trimming removed 2 bases from V and 8 bases from J, with 15 bases in between. The CDR3 extends over 14 amino acids. The CDR3 DNA is TGTGCCAGCAGTTTACAATCCGGAACGTACGGCTACACCTTC. This gives the protein CASSLQSGTYGYTF.

The chain has TRBV20-1 and TRBJ2-5; 12 nucleotides align to TRBD1. Trimming cost V 4 bases and J 13 bases; bases outside gene matches: 10. CDR3 length equals 13 residues. The germline gives CDR1 DFQATT, CDR2 SNEGSKA (reference sequence). The CDR3 DNA reads TGCAGTGCTACCGGGACAGGGGGCTCCTCTGGGTACTTC. Translating gives CSATGTGGSSGYF.

There are a few counts of this clonotype. The chain has TRBV28 and TRBJ2-3; TRBD2 matches 10 bases. Trimming at V came to 2 bases and at J to 1 base, leaving 6 bases not matched to a gene. The CDR3 totals 17 residues. CDR1 and CDR2 from the germline V gene are MDHEN and SYDVKM. The CDR3 DNA follows: TGTGCCAGCAGTTTAGCCGGGCTAGCGGGAGGCACAGATACGCAGTATTTT. As protein: CASSLAGLAGGTDTQYF.

This clonotype was counted ten times or more. The genes are TRBV20-1 and TRBJ2-1; D gene ambiguous. The CDR3 sequence is 18 residues long. Germline loops: CDR1 DFQATT, CDR2 SNEGSKA (reference sequence). Trimming pared 2 bases from V and 6 bases from J, leaving 26 bases between. Here the CDR3 DNA reads TGCAGTGCTAGAAGCCGGGCCCACGATCACCGACTTACCAATGAGCAGTTCTTC. This sequence encodes CSARSRAHDHRLTNEQFF.

In its sample, this clonotype was seen many times. The chain combines TRBV12-5 with TRBJ2-1; no definite D call. Germline lookup yields CDR1 LGHNT and CDR2 FRNRAP. The CDR3 extends over 12 amino acids. The V and J ends lost 6 bases and 8 bases respectively, with 11 bases between them. The CDR3 loop is CASGPTSDEQFF. The CDR3 DNA follows: TGTGCTAGTGGCCCCACCTCGGATGAGCAGTTCTTC.

This clonotype was seen a handful of times. V and J are TRBV18 and TRBJ1-3; D may be TRBD1 (6 bases). V lost 6 bases, J lost 4 bases, and 16 bases lay in between. Germline V gives CDR1 KGHSH, CDR2 LQKENI. The CDR3 totals 15 residues. CDR3 loop: CASSGQRDVGNTIYF. In nucleotides, the CDR3 is TGTGCCAGCTCCGGACAGCGGGACGTCGGAAACACCATATATTTT.

This clonotype came up many times. The rearrangement uses TRBV27 and TRBJ2-2; D ambiguous. Germline CDR1 reads MNHEY; CDR2 reads SMNVEV (reference sequence). CDR3 size: 14 residues. V was shortened by 2 bases and J by 0 bases, with 4 bases between the two germline ends. The chain's CDR3 is CASSLSPNTGELFF. The CDR3 region has the DNA TGTGCCAGCAGTTTAAGTCCGAACACCGGGGAGCTGTTTTTT.

The chain couples TRBV30 to TRBJ2-7, with a possible D match to TRBD1 (7 bases). The CDR3 length is 16 residues. V was cut by 2 bases and J by 6 bases, with 23 bases left in between. CDR1 and CDR2 from the germline V gene are GTSNPN and SVGIG (reference sequence). The CDR3 here is CAWSNVGGRGASEQYF. CDR3 nucleotides: TGTGCCTGGAGTAACGTTGGGGGCAGGGGGGCATCCGAGCAGTACTTC.

This clonotype was observed at least ten times. J is TRBJ1-2 and V is TRBV20-1, with D tentatively TRBD1 (5 bases). The V gene's germline CDR1 is DFQATT and CDR2 SNEGSKA (reference sequence). This CDR3 contains 14 residues. Trimming cost V 0 bases and J 6 bases, with 14 bases left between them. The CDR3 region is CSARDPSRVDGYTF. The CDR3 coding sequence is TGCAGTGCTAGAGATCCGAGCAGGGTGGATGGCTACACCTTC.

There are many counts of this clonotype. The V gene is TRBV30, the J gene TRBJ2-7; D may be TRBD1 (6 bases). CDR1 is GTSNPN, CDR2 SVGIG, per germline (reference sequence). The CDR3 loop spans 13 amino acids. V was shortened by 2 bases and J by 5 bases, with 13 bases between the two germline ends. CDR3 coding DNA: TGTGCCTGGAGTCCTTCGGGGACAAACGAGCAGTACTTC. This translates into CAWSPSGTNEQYF.

This clonotype has ten or more counts. The J gene is TRBJ2-7, the V gene TRBV28, with a tentative D call TRBD2 (5 bases). The CDR3 sequence is 13 residues long. The V gene's germline CDR1 is MDHEN and CDR2 SYDVKM. V was shortened by 7 bases and J by 7 bases, with 17 bases between the two germline ends. In DNA, the CDR3 is TGTGCCAGCATTGGTAGGGCTAGCAGTGAGCAGTACTTC. It specifies CASIGRASSEQYF.

The chain has TRBV6-1 and TRBJ1-1; D may be TRBD1 (5 bases). Germline assignment: CDR1 MNHNS and CDR2 SASEGT. The CDR3 sequence is 15 residues long. The ends were cut back, 7 bases at V and 4 bases at J, with 19 bases in the middle. CDR3 loop: CASKRGDGGSTEAFF. The CDR3 DNA reads as TGTGCCAGCAAGCGGGGGGACGGGGGGAGCACTGAAGCTTTCTTT.

This clonotype came up many times. J is TRBJ2-5 and V is TRBV20-1; 10 bases agree with TRBD2. The length of the CDR3 is 13 residues. Trimming at V came to 6 bases and at J to 4 bases, leaving 5 bases not matched to a gene. Looked up from germline, CDR1 is DFQATT and CDR2 is SNEGSKA (reference sequence). CDR3 region: CSARRLAGETQYF. Written as DNA, the CDR3 is TGCAGTGCGAGAAGACTAGCGGGAGAGACCCAGTACTTC.

A few counts support this clonotype. A read error is possible here, since a much larger clone lies one base away. The CDR3 loop is CASSERRNNQLQHF. As DNA, the CDR3 is TGTGCCAGCAGTGAGCGACGGAACAATCAGCTCCAGCATTTT. The J gene is TRBJ1-5, the V gene TRBV2, with D unresolved. The CDR3 has 14 amino acids. Germline V gene sequence: CDR1 SNHLY, CDR2 FYNNEI.

The J gene is TRBJ1-2, the V gene TRBV11-3; 7 bases map to TRBD1. Per germline, CDR1 SGHNT and CDR2 YENEEA. This CDR3 region has 12 residues. The J segment lost 9 bases and the V segment lost 4 bases, leaving 5 bases of the junction unmatched. The CDR3 spells CASSWDSLSYTF. CDR3 coding DNA: TGTGCCAGCAGCTGGGACAGCTTGAGCTACACCTTC.

There are many counts of this clonotype. The J gene is TRBJ2-2, the V gene TRBV2; 7 bases are shared with TRBD1. Germline V CDR1 and CDR2: SNHLY, FYNNEI. The CDR3 runs to 15 residues. V gave up 4 bases and J gave up 2 bases; unmatched junction bases: 4. This CDR3 is CASSAGTVNTGELFF. The CDR3 bases are TGTGCCAGCAGTGCGGGGACAGTAAACACCGGGGAGCTGTTTTTT.